This T cell receptor (beta chain) was retrieved from a study of T cells after yellow fever vaccination. Findings and caveats of the study: In post-booster samples, most primary-vaccination clones reappeared (approximately 95% CD4, approximately 91% CD8). By day 5 rather than day 15, the secondary response had peaked, though it was weaker.

The length of the CDR3 is 15 residues. With V trimmed by 6 bases and J by 3 bases, 10 bases remained unmatched. Germline V gives CDR1 KGHSH, CDR2 LQKENI. This clonotype was counted between two and nine times. Its target is unknown. Synthesis of TCR cDNA relied on 5'RACE template switching, which attached a universal primer site and UMIs. One entry per CDR3 protein results from TCRdb running MiXCR on the 5' RACE reads. Among 300,000 or so distinct CDR3 sequences listed, over 10% were seen once. The V gene is TRBV18, the J gene TRBJ1-1; 7 positions agree with TRBD1. The material sequenced was CD4+ T cells sorted from PBMCs, taken 45 days after the yellow fever booster vaccination. This clonotype originated in a man aged 25-40 years who received the YFV17D yellow fever vaccine. In DNA, the CDR3 is TGTGCCAGCTCTTACAGGGGCGTAGGAGACACTGAAGCTTTCTTT. Its translation: CASSYRGVGDTEAFF.